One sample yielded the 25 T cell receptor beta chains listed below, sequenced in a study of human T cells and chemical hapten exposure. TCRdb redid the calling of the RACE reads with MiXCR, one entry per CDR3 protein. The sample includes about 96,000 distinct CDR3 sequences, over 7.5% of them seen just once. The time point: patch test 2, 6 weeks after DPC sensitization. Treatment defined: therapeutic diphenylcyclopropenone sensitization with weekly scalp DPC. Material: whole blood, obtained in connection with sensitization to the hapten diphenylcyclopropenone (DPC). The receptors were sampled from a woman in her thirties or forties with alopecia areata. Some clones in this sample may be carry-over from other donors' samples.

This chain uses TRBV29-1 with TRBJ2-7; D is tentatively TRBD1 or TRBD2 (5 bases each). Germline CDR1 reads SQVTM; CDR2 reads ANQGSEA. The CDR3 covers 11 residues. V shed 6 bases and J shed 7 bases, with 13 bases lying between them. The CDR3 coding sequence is TGCAGCGTCCGGGACGCTCCGGAGCAGTACTTC. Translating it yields CSVRDAPEQYF.

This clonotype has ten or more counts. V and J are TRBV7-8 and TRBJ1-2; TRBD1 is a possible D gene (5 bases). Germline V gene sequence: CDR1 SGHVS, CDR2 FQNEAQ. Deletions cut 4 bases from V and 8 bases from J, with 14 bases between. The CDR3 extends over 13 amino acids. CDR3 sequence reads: CASSSPREPGYTF. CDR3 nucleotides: TGTGCCAGCAGCTCTCCCAGGGAACCCGGCTACACCTTC.

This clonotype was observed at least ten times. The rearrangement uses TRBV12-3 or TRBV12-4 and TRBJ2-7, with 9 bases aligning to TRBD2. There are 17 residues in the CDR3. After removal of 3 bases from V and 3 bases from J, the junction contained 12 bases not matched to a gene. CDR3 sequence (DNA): TGTGCCAGCAGTTTTTGGTCGGAGCTAGCGGGGCACTACGAGCAGTACTTC. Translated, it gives CASSFWSELAGHYEQYF.

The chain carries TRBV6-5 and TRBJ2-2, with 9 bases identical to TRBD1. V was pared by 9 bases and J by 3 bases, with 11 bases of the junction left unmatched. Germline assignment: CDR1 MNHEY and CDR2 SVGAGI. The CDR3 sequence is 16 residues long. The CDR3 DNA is TGTGCCAGTACTACGGGGGGACAGGGTTACACCGGGGAGCTGTTTTTT. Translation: CASTTGGQGYTGELFF.

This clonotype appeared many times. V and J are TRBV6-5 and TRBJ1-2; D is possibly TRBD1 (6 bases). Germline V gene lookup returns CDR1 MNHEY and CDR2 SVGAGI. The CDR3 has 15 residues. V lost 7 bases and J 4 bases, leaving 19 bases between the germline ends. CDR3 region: CASTATGTLAYGYTF. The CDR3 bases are TGTGCCAGCACCGCGACCGGGACACTTGCCTATGGCTACACCTTC.

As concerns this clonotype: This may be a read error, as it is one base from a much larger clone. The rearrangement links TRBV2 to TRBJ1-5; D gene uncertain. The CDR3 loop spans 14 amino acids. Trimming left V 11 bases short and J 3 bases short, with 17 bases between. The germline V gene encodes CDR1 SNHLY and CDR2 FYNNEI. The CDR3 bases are TGTGCCGCCAGCCTCGGGCAGTACAATCAGCCCCAGCATTTT. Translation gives CAASLGQYNQPQHF.

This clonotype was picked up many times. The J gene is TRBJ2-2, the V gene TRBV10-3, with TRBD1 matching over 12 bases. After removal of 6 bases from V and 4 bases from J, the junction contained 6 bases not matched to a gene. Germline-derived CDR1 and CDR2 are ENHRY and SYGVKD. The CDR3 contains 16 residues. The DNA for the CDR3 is TGTGCCATCAGCCGGGACAGGGGGCGCGGCACCGGGGAGCTGTTTTTT. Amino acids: CAISRDRGRGTGELFF.

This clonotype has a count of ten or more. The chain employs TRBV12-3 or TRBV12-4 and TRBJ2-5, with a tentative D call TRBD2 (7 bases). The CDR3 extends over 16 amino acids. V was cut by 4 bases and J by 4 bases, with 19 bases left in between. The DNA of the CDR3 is TGTGCCAGCAGTTACGCGGGCGCAAGGGGGGGAGAGACCCAGTACTTC. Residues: CASSYAGARGGETQYF.

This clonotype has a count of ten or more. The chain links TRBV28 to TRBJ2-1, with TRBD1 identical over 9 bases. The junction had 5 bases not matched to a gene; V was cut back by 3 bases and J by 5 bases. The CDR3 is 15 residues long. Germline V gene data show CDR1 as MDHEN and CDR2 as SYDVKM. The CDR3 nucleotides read TGTGCCAGCAGTTTTGGGACAGGGTCGGACAATGAGCAGTTCTTC. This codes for CASSFGTGSDNEQFF.

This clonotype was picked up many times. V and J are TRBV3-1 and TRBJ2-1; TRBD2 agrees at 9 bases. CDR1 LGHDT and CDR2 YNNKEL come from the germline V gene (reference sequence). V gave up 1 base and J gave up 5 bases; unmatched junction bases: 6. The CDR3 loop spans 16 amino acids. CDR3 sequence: CASSQALLAGNNEQFF. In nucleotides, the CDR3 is TGTGCCAGCAGCCAAGCATTGCTAGCGGGAAACAATGAGCAGTTCTTC.

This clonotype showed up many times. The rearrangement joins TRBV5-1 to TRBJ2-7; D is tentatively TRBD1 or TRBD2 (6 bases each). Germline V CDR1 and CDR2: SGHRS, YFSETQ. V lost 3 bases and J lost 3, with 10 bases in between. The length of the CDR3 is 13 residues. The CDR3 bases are TGCGCCAGCAGCTGGGGGGCCCACTACGAGCAGTACTTC. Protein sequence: CASSWGAHYEQYF. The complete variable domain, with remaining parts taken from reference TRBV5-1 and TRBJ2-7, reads KAGVTQTPRYLIKTRGQQVTLSCSPISGHRSVSWYQQTPGQGLQFLFEYFSETQRNKGNFPGRFSGRQFSNSRSEMNVSTLELGDSALYLCASSWGAHYEQYFGPGTRLTVT.

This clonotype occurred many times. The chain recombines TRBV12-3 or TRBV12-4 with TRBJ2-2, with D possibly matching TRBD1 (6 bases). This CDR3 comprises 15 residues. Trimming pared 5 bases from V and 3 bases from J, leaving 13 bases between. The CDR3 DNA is TGTGCCAGCAGTCCCCCGGGGACACACACCGGGGAGCTGTTTTTT. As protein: CASSPPGTHTGELFF.

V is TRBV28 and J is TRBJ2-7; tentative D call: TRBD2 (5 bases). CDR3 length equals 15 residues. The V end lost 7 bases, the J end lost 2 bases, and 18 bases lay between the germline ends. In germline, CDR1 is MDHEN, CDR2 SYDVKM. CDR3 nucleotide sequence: TGTGCCAGCACTCCCGCGGCCGGAGGCGCCTACGAGCAGTACTTC. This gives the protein CASTPAAGGAYEQYF.

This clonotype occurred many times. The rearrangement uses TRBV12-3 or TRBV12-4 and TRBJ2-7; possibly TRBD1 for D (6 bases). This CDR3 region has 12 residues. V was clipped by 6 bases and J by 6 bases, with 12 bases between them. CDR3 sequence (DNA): TGTGCCAGCAGGTATCAGGGGCGCGAGCAGTACTTC. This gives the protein CASRYQGREQYF.

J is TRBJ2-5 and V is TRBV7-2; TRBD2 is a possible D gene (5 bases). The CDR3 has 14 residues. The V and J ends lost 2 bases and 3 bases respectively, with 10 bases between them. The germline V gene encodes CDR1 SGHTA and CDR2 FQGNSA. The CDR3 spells CASSLLRDKETQYF. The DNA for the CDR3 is TGTGCCAGCAGCTTACTGAGGGATAAAGAGACCCAGTACTTC.

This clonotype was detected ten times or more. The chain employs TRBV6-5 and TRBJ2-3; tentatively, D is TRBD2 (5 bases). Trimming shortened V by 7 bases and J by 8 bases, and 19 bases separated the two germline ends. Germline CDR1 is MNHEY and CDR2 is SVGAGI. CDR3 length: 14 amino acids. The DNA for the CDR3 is TGTGCCAGCACCATGACTGAGGGCGGAGGTACGCAGTATTTT. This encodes CASTMTEGGGTQYF.

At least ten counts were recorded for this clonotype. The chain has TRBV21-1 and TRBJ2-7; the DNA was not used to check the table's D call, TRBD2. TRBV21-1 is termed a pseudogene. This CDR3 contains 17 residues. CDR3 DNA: TGTGCCAGCAGCAAACCGGAAAGCGGGAGCGGAACTAACGAGCAGTACTTC. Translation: CASSKPESGSGTNEQYF.

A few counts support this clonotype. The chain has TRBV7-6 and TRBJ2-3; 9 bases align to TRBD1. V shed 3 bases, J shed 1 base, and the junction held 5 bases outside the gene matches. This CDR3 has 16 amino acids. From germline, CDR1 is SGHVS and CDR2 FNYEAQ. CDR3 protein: CASSLLQGARTDTQYF. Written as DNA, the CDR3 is TGTGCCAGCAGCTTGTTACAGGGGGCTCGCACAGATACGCAGTATTTT.

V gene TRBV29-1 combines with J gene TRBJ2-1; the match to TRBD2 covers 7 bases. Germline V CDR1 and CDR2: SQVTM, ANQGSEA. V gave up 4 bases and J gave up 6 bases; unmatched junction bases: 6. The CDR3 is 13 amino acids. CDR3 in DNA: TGCAGCGTTGGAGGGAGGGTATTCAATGAGCAGTTCTTC. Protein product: CSVGGRVFNEQFF.

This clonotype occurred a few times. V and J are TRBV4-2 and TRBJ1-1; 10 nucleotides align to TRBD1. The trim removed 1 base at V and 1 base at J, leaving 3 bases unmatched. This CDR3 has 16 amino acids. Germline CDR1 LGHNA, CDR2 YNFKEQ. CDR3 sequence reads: CASSQAWTGGNTEAFF. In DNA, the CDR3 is TGTGCCAGCAGCCAAGCTTGGACAGGGGGGAACACTGAAGCTTTCTTT.

The DNA for the CDR3 is TGTGCCAGCAGCTTAGCTGGACAGGGCACAGATACGCAGTATTTT. Protein sequence: CASSLAGQGTDTQYF. The chain couples TRBV7-2 to TRBJ2-3, with 7 bases fitting TRBD1. The CDR3 is 15 amino acids. Trimming at V came to 0 bases and at J to 1 base, leaving 1 base not matched to a gene. The germline V gene encodes CDR1 SGHTA and CDR2 FQGNSA.

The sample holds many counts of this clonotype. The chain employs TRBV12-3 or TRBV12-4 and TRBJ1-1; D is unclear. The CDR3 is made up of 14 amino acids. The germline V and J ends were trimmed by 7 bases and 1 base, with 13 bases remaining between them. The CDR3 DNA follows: TGTGCCAGCACCCCGGCCCCTCGGAACACTGAAGCTTTCTTT. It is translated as CASTPAPRNTEAFF.

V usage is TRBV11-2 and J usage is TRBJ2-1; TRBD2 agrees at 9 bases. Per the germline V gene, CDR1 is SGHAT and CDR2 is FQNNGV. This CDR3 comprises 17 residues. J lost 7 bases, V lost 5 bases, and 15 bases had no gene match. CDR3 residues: CASSRMTSGEYGNEQFF. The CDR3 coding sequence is TGTGCCAGCAGCCGGATGACTAGCGGAGAATACGGGAATGAGCAGTTCTTC.

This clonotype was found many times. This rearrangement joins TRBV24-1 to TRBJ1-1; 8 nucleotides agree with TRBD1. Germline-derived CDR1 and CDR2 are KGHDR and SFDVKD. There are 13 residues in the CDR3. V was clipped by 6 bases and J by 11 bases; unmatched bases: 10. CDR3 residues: CATSPSGGEVAFF. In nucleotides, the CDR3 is TGTGCCACCAGTCCCTCAGGGGGCGAGGTGGCTTTCTTT.

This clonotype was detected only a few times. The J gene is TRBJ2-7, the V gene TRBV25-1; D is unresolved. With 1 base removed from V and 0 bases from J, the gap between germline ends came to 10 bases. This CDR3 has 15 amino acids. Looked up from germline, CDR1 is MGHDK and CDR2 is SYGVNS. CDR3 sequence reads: CASSEFGVLSYEQYF. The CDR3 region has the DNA TGTGCCAGCAGTGAATTTGGCGTTCTCTCCTACGAGCAGTACTTC.